These 16 T cell receptor beta chains were sequenced from one sample in a study of T cell responses to AZD1222 COVID-19 vaccine. Method: immunoSEQ multiplex PCR; TCRdb's copy keeps in-frame clones and lacks some. The data show under 150,000 clones, with 85% seen just once and roughly 8.7% held by the top ten. The material sequenced was peripheral blood, taken 28 days after the second dose of the MenACWY control vaccine. These receptors came from an adult who received the MenACWY meningococcal vaccine as a control.

This rearrangement joins TRBV5-6 to TRBJ1-3; tentative D call: TRBD1 (6 bases). Looked up from germline, CDR1 is SGHDT and CDR2 is YYEEEE. The CDR3 has 14 amino acids. Deletions cut 3 bases from V and 3 bases from J, with 10 bases between. Written as DNA, the CDR3 is TGTGCCAGCAGCTACGGAGGGGGTGGAAACACCATATATTTT. Translating gives CASSYGGGGNTIYF.

This sequence joins TRBV29-1 and TRBJ2-7, with D possibly matching TRBD1 (7 bases). CDR3 length: 14 amino acids. The V and J ends lost 1 base and 3 bases respectively, with 13 bases between them. The germline V gene has CDR1 SQVTM and CDR2 ANQGSEA. CDR3 sequence reads: CSVEGQGGLYEQYF. The CDR3 DNA follows: TGCAGCGTTGAAGGCCAGGGGGGCCTCTACGAGCAGTACTTC.

This clone was observed a few times. This chain links TRBV7-9 with TRBJ1-2, with TRBD1 as a possible D gene (5 bases). The germline CDR1 and CDR2 sequences are SEHNR and FQNEAQ (reference sequence). The CDR3 is 19 residues long. Trimming stripped 1 base from V and 2 bases from J, with 23 bases between. For the CDR3, the DNA is TGTGCCAGCAGCTTAGGGGCCCGTCGGCTGGGGGTTTCAAACTATGGCTACACCTTC. Encoded protein: CASSLGARRLGVSNYGYTF.

The V and J genes are TRBV19 and TRBJ1-2; no definite D call. CDR1 LNHDA and CDR2 SQIVND come from the germline V gene (reference sequence). V dropped 8 bases and J dropped 3 bases, with 28 bases sitting between them. This CDR3 is 18 amino acids long. CDR3 sequence: CASAYSGEAFGSDYGYTF. The CDR3 bases are TGTGCCAGTGCGTATTCTGGGGAAGCCTTTGGGTCTGACTATGGCTACACCTTC.

The gene calls are TRBV11-2 and TRBJ1-3, with 7 bases identical to TRBD1. The CDR3 runs 16 residues. J gave up 2 bases and V 5 bases, and 9 bases lay outside the gene matches. CDR1 is SGHAT and CDR2 is FQNNGV in the germline V gene. CDR3: CASSPTPTGAGNTIYF. The CDR3, as DNA: TGTGCCAGCAGCCCGACACCCACAGGGGCTGGAAACACCATATATTTT.

This rearrangement joins TRBV5-6 to TRBJ1-4; possible D gene TRBD1, 6 bases. With 1 base removed from V and 7 bases from J, the gap between germline ends came to 14 bases. This CDR3 is 15 amino acids long. The germline V gene has CDR1 SGHDT and CDR2 YYEEEE. CDR3 in DNA: TGTGCCAGCAGCTTGAGGGGGGGCAGGCGTGAAAAACTGTTTTTT. This codes for CASSLRGGRREKLFF. The full variable domain, completed using reference TRBV5-6 and TRBJ1-4, is DAGVTQSPTHLIKTRGQQVTLRCSPKSGHDTVSWYQQALGQGPQFIFQYYEEEERQRGNFPDRFSGHQFPNYSSELNVNALLLGDSALYLCASSLRGGRREKLFFGSGTQLSVL.

V gene TRBV19 combines with J gene TRBJ1-6; D perhaps matches TRBD1 (5 bases). Germline values: CDR1 LNHDA, CDR2 SQIVND (reference sequence). This CDR3 is 14 amino acids long. Deletions cut 7 bases from V and 9 bases from J, with 16 bases between. This CDR3 is CASTRWGDASPLHF. The CDR3 coding sequence is TGTGCCAGTACCCGATGGGGGGACGCTTCACCCCTCCACTTT. Looking up the rest from reference TRBV19 and TRBJ1-6 gives the full variable domain: DGGITQSPKYLFRKEGQNVTLSCEQNLNHDAMYWYRQDPGQGLRLIYYSQIVNDFQKGDIAEGYSVSREKKESFPLTVTSAQKNPTAFYLCASTRWGDASPLHFGNGTRLTVT.

CDR3 nucleotide sequence: TGTGCCAGCAGGGGGACAGGGGCAGACTATGGCTACACCTTC. Residues: CASRGTGADYGYTF. This sequence joins TRBV28 and TRBJ1-2, with 10 bases aligning to TRBD1. There are 14 residues in the CDR3. In germline, CDR1 is MDHEN, CDR2 SYDVKM. Losses at the gene ends were 6 bases for V and 3 bases for J; bases not matched to a gene: 4.

The J gene is TRBJ2-3, the V gene TRBV5-1; 8 positions match TRBD2. This CDR3 region has 17 residues. The germline CDR1 and CDR2 sequences are SGHRS and YFSETQ. V shed 1 base, J shed 5 bases, and the junction held 12 bases outside the gene matches. CDR3 protein: CASSLYTGLALGDTQYF. CDR3 in DNA: TGCGCCAGCAGCTTGTATACCGGACTAGCTTTAGGAGATACGCAGTATTTT. Based on the CDR3 plus reference TRBV5-1 and TRBJ2-3, the full variable domain is KAGVTQTPRYLIKTRGQQVTLSCSPISGHRSVSWYQQTPGQGLQFLFEYFSETQRNKGNFPGRFSGRQFSNSRSEMNVSTLELGDSALYLCASSLYTGLALGDTQYFGPGTRLTVL.

This chain connects TRBV5-1 to TRBJ2-3, with TRBD2 matching over 15 bases. Looked up from germline, CDR1 is SGHRS and CDR2 is YFSETQ. The CDR3 has 19 amino acids. V lost 2 bases to trimming and J lost 1 base; unmatched junction nucleotides: 8. The CDR3 DNA follows: TGCGCCAGCAGCTTAGGACTAGCGGGGGGGCCGGGAGGCACAGATACGCAGTATTTT. Protein product: CASSLGLAGGPGGTDTQYF.

This chain connects TRBV28 to TRBJ1-6; perhaps TRBD1 as D (6 bases). V was shortened by 8 bases and J by 5 bases, with 16 bases between the two germline ends. From germline, CDR1 is MDHEN and CDR2 SYDVKM. The CDR3 is 15 amino acids. CDR3 DNA sequence: TGTGCCAGCGCCACGGGGGGGCGGGATAATTCACCCCTCCACTTT. It encodes CASATGGRDNSPLHF.

For the CDR3, the DNA is TGTGCCAGCGGGCTAGAACAGGCGGAGACCCAGTACTTC. It specifies CASGLEQAETQYF. The rearrangement joins TRBV2 to TRBJ2-5; D might be TRBD1 (5 bases). Trimming took off 8 bases at V and 5 bases at J, with 15 bases between the two ends. The V gene's germline CDR1 is SNHLY and CDR2 FYNNEI. There are 13 residues in the CDR3.

This chain links TRBV28 with TRBJ1-5, with D hard to call. The length of the CDR3 is 16 residues. V lost 4 bases to trimming and J lost 1 base, with 14 bases between them. Germline CDR1 MDHEN, CDR2 SYDVKM. CDR3 DNA sequence: TGTGCCAGCAGTTCCCGAATCACGATAAGCAATCAGCCCCAGCATTTT. It translates to CASSSRITISNQPQHF.

The chain recombines TRBV5-5 with TRBJ2-1; 8 positions agree with TRBD2. Trimming took 0 bases from V and 7 from J; bases not matched to a gene: 3. Germline V gives CDR1 SGHKS, CDR2 YYEKEE (reference sequence). The CDR3 extends over 14 amino acids. CDR3 nucleotides: TGTGCCAGCAGCTTGGCACAGCGGGGGAATGAGCAGTTCTTC. Amino acid sequence: CASSLAQRGNEQFF.

This clone has more than one count but fewer than ten. J is TRBJ1-2 and V is TRBV4-1; 9 bases line up with TRBD1. The CDR3 sequence is 16 residues long. Losses at the gene ends were 1 base for V and 7 bases for J; bases not matched to a gene: 10. CDR1 is MGHRA and CDR2 is YSYEKL in the germline V gene. The CDR3 DNA follows: TGCGCCAGCAGCCAAGTCCGGGACAGGGTTAATTCTGGCTACACCTTC. Its protein is CASSQVRDRVNSGYTF.

This chain's CDR3 is CASSEPPGQGKETQYF. The DNA of the CDR3 is TGTGCCAGCAGTGAGCCGCCGGGACAGGGGAAAGAGACCCAGTACTTC. V gene TRBV6-1 combines with J gene TRBJ2-5, with 10 positions matching TRBD1. This CDR3 has 16 amino acids. The J segment lost 3 bases and the V segment lost 3 bases, leaving 7 bases of the junction unmatched. Germline CDR1 reads MNHNS; CDR2 reads SASEGT.